Shown below are 30 T cell receptor beta chains from a single sample sequenced in a study of graft-versus-host responses after intestinal transplantation. Produced via immunoSEQ multiplex PCR; TCRdb's table is partial and in-frame only. The repertoire holds around 36,000 clones, with about 96% as singletons. These receptors have no identified antigens. Sequencing was performed on unstimulated CD8+ T cells sorted from spleen or lymph node cells, taken before transplant. The receptor source for this set is a human donor who was the organ donor for an intestinal transplant.

The J gene is TRBJ1-2, the V gene TRBV4-1; 7 bases line up with TRBD1. This CDR3 has 15 amino acids. With 1 base clipped from V and 2 bases from J, the junction kept 4 bases outside the gene matches. Germline V CDR1 and CDR2: MGHRA, YSYEKL. CDR3 loop: CASSQVGTENYGYTF. In DNA, the CDR3 is TGCGCCAGCAGCCAAGTCGGGACAGAAAACTATGGCTACACCTTC.

The chain is built from TRBV6-5 and TRBJ1-2; D not resolved. Germline CDR1 and CDR2: MNHEY and SVGAGI. CDR3 length equals 13 residues. The V gene lost 4 bases and the J gene lost 3 bases, with 9 bases spanning the gap. Here the CDR3 DNA reads TGTGCCAGCAGTTTTAGGGTGGACTATGGCTACACCTTC. Its translation: CASSFRVDYGYTF.

V usage is TRBV7-2 and J usage is TRBJ1-1; TRBD1 aligns across 11 bases. Germline assignment: CDR1 SGHTA and CDR2 FQGNSA. The CDR3 has 15 amino acids. The ends lost 5 bases at V and 5 bases at J; junction bases unmatched: 7. The CDR3 DNA follows: TGTGCCAGCAGCAATCCGGGACAGGGGGGTACTGAAGCTTTCTTT. Its protein is CASSNPGQGGTEAFF.

The CDR3 region has the DNA TGTGCCAGCAGCTTTGGTAGAATGTACTACGAGCAGTACTTC. Translated, it gives CASSFGRMYYEQYF. This sequence joins TRBV7-2 and TRBJ2-7; D uncertain. The germline CDR1 and CDR2 sequences are SGHTA and FQGNSA. CDR3 length: 14 amino acids. Deletions cut 3 bases from V and 3 bases from J, with 12 bases between.

V gene TRBV28 combines with J gene TRBJ1-2, with unresolved D. The length of the CDR3 is 11 residues. Germline V gives CDR1 MDHEN, CDR2 SYDVKM. V was shortened by 6 bases and J by 7 bases, with 9 bases between the two germline ends. This chain's CDR3 is CASRFCCGYTF. DNA of the CDR3: TGTGCCAGCAGGTTCTGTTGTGGCTACACCTTC.

Turning to this clone: This sample also contains other DNA sequences that code for the same CDR3. The chain uses TRBV7-9 and TRBJ2-3; a possible D gene is TRBD2 (6 bases). The CDR3 runs 15 residues. Germline CDR1 reads SEHNR; CDR2 reads FQNEAQ (reference sequence). V was trimmed by 1 base and J by 2 bases, leaving 10 bases between them. CDR3 bases: TGTGCCAGCAGCTTAGTTGGCGGGGACACAGATACGCAGTATTTT. This codes for CASSLVGGDTDTQYF.

The chain has TRBV5-1 and TRBJ2-7; D is unresolved. V lost 0 bases to trimming and J lost 0 bases, with 13 bases between them. Germline V lookup: CDR1 SGHRS, CDR2 YFSETQ. This CDR3 comprises 16 residues. CDR3 loop: CASSLVVGPGSYEQYF. CDR3 coding DNA: TGCGCCAGCAGCTTGGTTGTTGGGCCCGGCTCCTACGAGCAGTACTTC.

The gene calls are TRBV30 and TRBJ2-7; TRBD1 matches 11 bases. Per germline, CDR1 GTSNPN and CDR2 SVGIG (reference sequence). V shed 3 bases and J 5 bases; nucleotides not matched to a gene: 3. CDR3 size: 13 residues. The CDR3 is CAWRGQGDHEQYF. CDR3 DNA: TGTGCCTGGAGGGGACAGGGGGACCACGAGCAGTACTTC. Full variable domain (outside the CDR3, taken from reference TRBV30 and TRBJ2-7): SQTIHQWPATLVQPVGSPLSLECTVEGTSNPNLYWYRQAAGRGLQLLFYSVGIGQISSEVPQNLSASRPQDRQFILSSKKLLLSDSGFYLCAWRGQGDHEQYFGPGTRLTVT.

V is TRBV21-1 and J is TRBJ1-5; the tabulated D call, TRBD1, remains unverified against the DNA. TRBV21-1 is a listed pseudogene. There are 17 residues in the CDR3. CDR3 amino acids: CASSKVLGPYSNQPQHF. In nucleotides, the CDR3 is TGTGCCAGCAGCAAAGTGCTGGGGCCATATAGCAATCAGCCCCAGCATTTT.

This chain connects TRBV5-4 to TRBJ2-3; D call uncertain. The CDR3 covers 13 residues. Germline V CDR1 and CDR2: SGHNT, YYREEE (reference sequence). Trimming took 4 bases from V and 3 from J, leaving 9 bases between them. In DNA form, the CDR3 reads TGTGCCAGCAGCCTTCCAGAAACAGATACGCAGTATTTT. Residues: CASSLPETDTQYF.

The V call is TRBV7-2, the J call TRBJ1-2, with TRBD1 matching 8 bases. The CDR3 length is 16 residues. V lost 5 bases, J lost 6 bases, and 14 bases stayed unmatched. Germline CDR1 SGHTA, CDR2 FQGNSA. The chain's CDR3 is CASSPYGADRVDGYTF. Written as DNA, the CDR3 is TGTGCCAGCAGCCCGTATGGGGCGGACAGGGTAGATGGCTACACCTTC.

This clone was seen only once. The chain joins TRBV4-3 to TRBJ2-7; 7 positions match TRBD2. V dropped 0 bases and J dropped 5; count of bases not matched to a gene: 7. The length of the CDR3 is 15 residues. The germline CDR1 and CDR2 sequences are LGHNA and YSLEER. The chain's CDR3 is CASSQDGERGDEQYF. In DNA form, the CDR3 reads TGCGCCAGCAGCCAAGATGGGGAACGGGGGGACGAGCAGTACTTC.

V is TRBV27 and J is TRBJ2-2; 11 bases match TRBD2. V was pared by 3 bases and J by 6 bases, with 6 bases of the junction left unmatched. This CDR3 is 16 amino acids long. Germline assignment: CDR1 MNHEY and CDR2 SMNVEV (reference sequence). In nucleotides, the CDR3 is TGTGCCAGCAGTTTTGTTAGCGGGGGGGTCGCCGGGGAGCTGTTTTTT. Translating gives CASSFVSGGVAGELFF.

V and J are TRBV19 and TRBJ2-1; 9 bases are shared with TRBD2. The V gene's germline CDR1 is LNHDA and CDR2 SQIVND (reference sequence). The V and J ends lost 5 bases and 8 bases, in that order; junction bases with no gene match: 10. The CDR3 extends over 15 amino acids. The CDR3 bases are TGTGCCAGTAGTGCGGGGACTAGCAACGGCGATGAGCAGTTCTTC. Translation: CASSAGTSNGDEQFF.

J is TRBJ1-2 and V is TRBV7-9; 8 bases are a match to TRBD1. The CDR3 has 13 amino acids. The ends lost 5 bases at V and 8 bases at J; junction bases unmatched: 7. Germline CDR1 reads SEHNR; CDR2 reads FQNEAQ (reference sequence). The CDR3 spells CASSVPGGWGYTF. The CDR3 DNA sequence: TGTGCCAGCAGCGTCCCAGGGGGCTGGGGCTACACCTTC.

V is TRBV7-2 and J is TRBJ1-2, with D maybe TRBD1 (6 bases). From germline, CDR1 is SGHTA and CDR2 FQGNSA. V gave up 2 bases and J gave up 0 bases, with 16 bases separating them. The CDR3 loop spans 17 amino acids. This chain's CDR3 is CASSLYLAGASNYGYTF. CDR3 nucleotides: TGTGCCAGCAGCTTATATTTGGCGGGGGCCTCTAACTATGGCTACACCTTC.

V gene TRBV7-8 combines with J gene TRBJ1-1, with 10 positions matching TRBD1. This CDR3 is 15 amino acids long. Germline CDR1 and CDR2: SGHVS and FQNEAQ. Trimming cost V 4 bases and J 9 bases; bases outside gene matches: 11. CDR3 amino acids: CASSSPNRDRGKAFF. In nucleotides, the CDR3 is TGTGCCAGCAGCTCTCCAAACCGGGACAGGGGTAAAGCTTTCTTT.

The genes are TRBV6-5 and TRBJ2-1; TRBD2 might be the D (5 bases). The V gene lost 4 bases and the J gene lost 4 bases, with 8 bases spanning the gap. The germline V gene encodes CDR1 MNHEY and CDR2 SVGAGI. This CDR3 has 13 residues. The CDR3 DNA is TGTGCCAGCAGTTCCTGGACTTACAATGAGCAGTTCTTC. Protein sequence: CASSSWTYNEQFF.

This sequence joins TRBV19 and TRBJ2-3; D may be TRBD1 (7 bases). Between the trimmed V and J ends, which lost 5 bases and 1 base, there was a span of 13 bases. CDR1 and CDR2 from the germline V gene are LNHDA and SQIVND (reference sequence). This CDR3 contains 15 residues. The CDR3 sequence: CASSLQGGRTDTQYF. The CDR3 DNA reads as TGTGCCAGTAGTCTTCAGGGGGGCCGCACAGATACGCAGTATTTT.

The V and J genes are TRBV5-5 and TRBJ2-3, with a tentative D call TRBD1 (6 bases). This CDR3 has 15 amino acids. Germline V gene lookup returns CDR1 SGHKS and CDR2 YYEKEE (reference sequence). V was trimmed by 3 bases and J by 6 bases, leaving 17 bases between them. CDR3 in amino acids: CASSSGETGRDTQYF. The CDR3 DNA follows: TGTGCCAGCAGCTCAGGGGAAACAGGCAGGGATACGCAGTATTTT.

This clone has more than one count but fewer than ten. The rearrangement joins TRBV4-3 to TRBJ1-6; maybe TRBD1 (5 bases). Germline CDR1 is LGHNA and CDR2 is YSLEER. The CDR3 runs to 14 residues. V was clipped by 0 bases and J by 9 bases, with 9 bases between them. CDR3 bases: TGCGCCAGCAGCCAAGACCCTGGGGCTTCACCCCTCCACTTT. It encodes CASSQDPGASPLHF.

The chain employs TRBV5-3 and TRBJ1-1; perhaps TRBD1 as D (5 bases). TRBV5-3 has ORF status, its function being uncertain. The CDR3 totals 14 residues. Trimming shortened V by 0 bases and J by 5 bases, and 11 bases separated the two germline ends. CDR3 sequence: CARSLAGEGTEAFF. As DNA, the CDR3 is TGTGCCAGAAGCTTGGCCGGGGAGGGGACTGAAGCTTTCTTT.

The chain has TRBV27 and TRBJ1-2; D might be TRBD1 (6 bases). Per germline, CDR1 MNHEY and CDR2 SMNVEV (reference sequence). With 2 bases removed from V and 4 bases from J, the gap between germline ends came to 11 bases. The CDR3 is 14 amino acids. DNA of the CDR3: TGTGCCAGCAGTTTAGGAACAGGGACCTATGGCTACACCTTC. This codes for CASSLGTGTYGYTF.

The gene calls are TRBV2 and TRBJ2-7, with D unclear. The germline V gene encodes CDR1 SNHLY and CDR2 FYNNEI. CDR3 length: 14 residues. With 6 bases removed from V and 3 bases from J, the gap between germline ends came to 15 bases. The CDR3 sequence is CASRQTVGRYEQYF. The CDR3 nucleotides are TGTGCCAGCAGGCAAACTGTTGGGCGCTACGAGCAGTACTTC.

V and J are TRBV9 and TRBJ2-5; D is perhaps TRBD2 (7 bases). CDR1 is SGDLS, CDR2 YYNGEE, per germline. The V end lost 0 bases, the J end lost 5 bases, and 23 bases lay between the germline ends. CDR3 length: 18 residues. CDR3 nucleotides: TGTGCCAGCAGCGTAGGAAGGGGGGGACTACCCAGAAGGGAGACCCAGTACTTC. Translation: CASSVGRGGLPRRETQYF.

As concerns this clone: One junction end does not reproduce the germline sequence, and a read error may be involved. The J gene is TRBJ1-1, the V gene TRBV4-1, with a possible D match to TRBD1 (6 bases). Per germline, CDR1 MGHRA and CDR2 YSYEKL. CDR3 length: 13 residues. The CDR3 sequence is CAGSQGRGTEAFF. The CDR3 DNA reads TGCGCCGGCAGCCAAGGGCGCGGGACAGAAGCTTTCTTT.

This sequence joins TRBV27 and TRBJ2-5; possibly TRBD1 for D (6 bases). The CDR3 is 12 residues long. V dropped 4 bases and J dropped 10 bases, with 13 bases sitting between them. Germline V gives CDR1 MNHEY, CDR2 SMNVEV (reference sequence). The DNA for the CDR3 is TGTGCCAGCAGTTCGGGACACTATGTCCAGTACTTC. Translating gives CASSSGHYVQYF.

The rearrangement uses TRBV5-1 and TRBJ2-5, with D unresolved. CDR1 and CDR2 (germline): SGHRS, YFSETQ. Trimming removed 1 base from V and 1 base from J, with 8 bases in between. CDR3 length: 14 residues. The CDR3 spells CASSLRGSQETQYF. CDR3 in DNA: TGCGCCAGCAGCTTGAGAGGTTCCCAAGAGACCCAGTACTTC.

The chain has TRBV5-6 and TRBJ1-1, with a tentative D call TRBD1 (6 bases). V gave up 3 bases and J gave up 6 bases, with 9 bases separating them. The CDR3 consists of 12 residues. Germline loops: CDR1 SGHDT, CDR2 YYEEEE. The CDR3 protein is CASSWDTSEAFF. CDR3 DNA: TGTGCCAGCAGCTGGGACACCTCTGAAGCTTTCTTT. The full variable domain, rest sourced from reference TRBV5-6 and TRBJ1-1, is DAGVTQSPTHLIKTRGQQVTLRCSPKSGHDTVSWYQQALGQGPQFIFQYYEEEERQRGNFPDRFSGHQFPNYSSELNVNALLLGDSALYLCASSWDTSEAFFGQGTRLTVV.

V usage is TRBV27 and J usage is TRBJ2-7; D possibly corresponds to TRBD1 (6 bases). CDR3 size: 14 residues. Germline V CDR1 and CDR2: MNHEY, SMNVEV (reference sequence). Trimming took 5 bases from V and 3 from J, leaving 14 bases between them. The CDR3: CASSPITRGYEQYF. As DNA, the CDR3 is TGTGCCAGCAGTCCAATAACCAGGGGCTACGAGCAGTACTTC.